A single sample is the source of the 11 T cell receptor beta chains below, sequenced in a study of blood T cell repertoires in COVID-19. The protocol was immunoSEQ multiplex PCR, while the TCRdb copy is restricted to in-frame clones and leaves out a portion. The sample shows approximately 210,000 clones, 86% of them seen only once. Sequencing was performed on peripheral blood. The receptors come from a woman in her 70s with acute or convalescent COVID-19.

The chain employs TRBV21-1 and TRBJ2-5; whether TRBD1, the table's D call, matches the DNA was not checked. TRBV21-1 has pseudogene status. The CDR3 contains 17 residues. The CDR3 spells CASSKGTKGDRGETQYF. For the CDR3, the DNA is TGTGCCAGCAGCAAAGGAACTAAGGGGGACAGGGGAGAGACCCAGTACTTC.

This chain uses TRBV6-5 with TRBJ2-1, with 15 bases fitting TRBD2. V shed 4 bases and J 9 bases; nucleotides not matched to a gene: 4. Germline V gene lookup returns CDR1 MNHEY and CDR2 SVGAGI. This CDR3 has 15 amino acids. The CDR3 DNA follows: TGTGCCAGCAGTTTCAGGACTAGCGGGAGGGGTGAGCAGTTCTTC. Protein: CASSFRTSGRGEQFF.

This sequence joins TRBV5-4 and TRBJ1-1, with D perhaps TRBD1 (5 bases). The CDR3 covers 15 residues. V lost 1 base and J lost 5, with 15 bases in between. Germline V lookup: CDR1 SGHNT, CDR2 YYREEE (reference sequence). In nucleotides, the CDR3 is TGTGCCAGCAGCTTGTTGGCGCAGGGTGTAACTGAAGCTTTCTTT. This gives the protein CASSLLAQGVTEAFF.

Concerning this clone: At one of its ends the junction is not consistent with the germline gene, which may arise from a read error. This sequence joins TRBV27 and TRBJ1-1; D not certain. The germline V gene has CDR1 MNHEY and CDR2 SMNVEV (reference sequence). The CDR3 covers 13 residues. The CDR3 here is CASRLTRDTEAFF. In DNA form, the CDR3 reads TGTGCCAGCCGTTTAACCCGGGACACTGAAGCTTTCTTT.

The chain joins TRBV5-4 to TRBJ2-3, with 8 bases aligning to TRBD2. This CDR3 contains 15 residues. Per the germline V gene, CDR1 is SGHNT and CDR2 is YYREEE (reference sequence). V was clipped by 3 bases and J by 1 base; unmatched bases: 4. This chain's CDR3 is CASSYGLAGTDTQYF. The CDR3 region has the DNA TGTGCCAGCAGCTACGGACTAGCAGGCACAGATACGCAGTATTTT.

The genes are TRBV4-1 and TRBJ1-1; unclear D gene. This CDR3 has 15 residues. CDR1 and CDR2 from the germline V gene are MGHRA and YSYEKL. V was shortened by 0 bases and J by 5 bases, with 13 bases between the two germline ends. CDR3 nucleotide sequence: TGCGCCAGCAGCCAAGACAGAAGGTCGGGTACTGAAGCTTTCTTT. Its translation is CASSQDRRSGTEAFF.

The chain uses TRBV2 and TRBJ1-5, with D perhaps TRBD1 (5 bases). The CDR3 covers 14 residues. Germline CDR1 is SNHLY and CDR2 is FYNNEI. Trimming shortened V by 8 bases and J by 4 bases, and 15 bases separated the two germline ends. The CDR3 is CASAVGRGNQPQHF. The CDR3 DNA is TGTGCCAGCGCCGTGGGTCGGGGGAATCAGCCCCAGCATTTT.

The genes are TRBV1 and TRBJ1-1. TRBV1 is marked as a pseudogene. The CDR3 length is 12 residues. The CDR3 DNA reads as TGCACCAGCAGCCAAGATTTCGGCGGAGCTTTCTTT. This sequence encodes CTSSQDFGGAFF.

This chain connects TRBV6-6 to TRBJ2-7; a weak D match, TRBD2 (6 bases). The CDR3 runs 13 residues. Trimming took 6 bases from V and 6 from J, leaving 15 bases between them. CDR1 is MNHNY and CDR2 is SVGAGI in the germline V gene (reference sequence). The CDR3 nucleotides are TGTGCCAGCAGAAGGGACCTAGCGACCGAGCAGTACTTC. It yields the protein CASRRDLATEQYF.

The V gene is TRBV11-3, the J gene TRBJ2-1; D remains ambiguous. CDR3 size: 13 residues. Germline CDR1 reads SGHNT; CDR2 reads YENEEA. Trimming took 1 base from V and 10 from J, leaving 11 bases between them. CDR3 DNA sequence: TGTGCCAGCAGCTTAGGTCCTGGCTGGGAGCAGTTCTTC. Its translation is CASSLGPGWEQFF.

The table lists this clone with a few counts. The chain carries TRBV19 and TRBJ2-1; 9 bases match TRBD2. Germline V gene data show CDR1 as LNHDA and CDR2 as SQIVND (reference sequence). V was pared by 6 bases and J by 6 bases, with 9 bases of the junction left unmatched. The CDR3 consists of 15 residues. The CDR3, as DNA: TGTGCCAGTAGGCGCTGGGCGGGGGGGCCCAATGAGCAGTTCTTC. This sequence encodes CASRRWAGGPNEQFF.